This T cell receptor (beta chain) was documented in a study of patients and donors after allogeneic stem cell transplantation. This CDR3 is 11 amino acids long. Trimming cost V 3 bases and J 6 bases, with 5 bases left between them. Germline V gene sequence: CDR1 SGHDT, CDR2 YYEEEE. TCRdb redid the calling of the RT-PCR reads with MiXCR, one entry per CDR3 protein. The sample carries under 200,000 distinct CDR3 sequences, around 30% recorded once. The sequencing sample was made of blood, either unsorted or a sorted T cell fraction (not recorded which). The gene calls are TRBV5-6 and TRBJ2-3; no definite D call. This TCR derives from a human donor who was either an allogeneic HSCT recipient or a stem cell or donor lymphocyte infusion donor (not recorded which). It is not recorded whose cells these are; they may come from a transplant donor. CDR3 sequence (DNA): TGTGCCAGCAGCTGGGCGGATACGCAGTATTTT. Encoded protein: CASSWADTQYF.